This T cell receptor beta chain was retrieved from a study of identifying expanded T cells in peripheral blood. General study points: Across healthy donors, higher total template counts meant significantly greater roughly two-week count variance. Over about two and four weeks, about 16 and 20 clones changed, versus approximately 1.1 between replicates.

No infections or other immune events were documented during collection. Note on this clone: What it recognizes is unknown.

Measured with immunoSEQ multiplex PCR; TCRdb has only the in-frame clones, and not every one. The sample has about 94,000 clones, 70% to 90% seen once; the top ten hold 5.5% to 7%. The sequencing sample was made of blood. The TCR sequence derives from a person aged 18 to 70 in good health.

This chain's CDR3 is CSVEKNRAPLSEQYF. CDR3 coding DNA: TGCAGCGTTGAAAAAAACAGGGCTCCTCTCTCCGAGCAGTACTTC. The chain employs TRBV29-1 and TRBJ2-7, with D maybe TRBD1 (6 bases). V was shortened by 2 bases and J by 6 bases, with 20 bases between the two germline ends. This CDR3 has 15 residues. Germline CDR1 reads SQVTM; CDR2 reads ANQGSEA.